The subject of this entry is one TCR beta chain. This table comes from immunoSEQ multiplex PCR, and its TCRdb copy is limited to in-frame clones, with some not included. The sample has 20,000 to 25,000 clones; 70% to 90% are singletons. The CDR3 covers 15 residues. CDR1 is MNHEY, CDR2 SVGAGI, per germline. Trimming removed 2 bases from V and 2 bases from J; junction bases left unmatched: 3. The record originates from a study of blood T cell repertoires in COVID-19. Study-level information: T cells, B-cell-depleted T cells, or PBMCs supplied cDNA or gDNA.

The receptor comes from a human donor in a cohort sampled during active COVID-19. The donor label of this sample is uncertain. Sequencing was performed on peripheral blood. The chain couples TRBV6-5 to TRBJ2-5, with 9 bases that match TRBD2. The CDR3 protein is CASSYGLATQETQYF. CDR3 bases: TGTGCCAGCAGTTACGGACTAGCGACGCAAGAGACCCAGTACTTC.